The sequence of this TCR beta chain was determined in a study of T cell changes during pregnancy in multiple sclerosis. Profiling relied on immunoSEQ multiplex PCR, and the TCRdb table lists in-frame clones only, not all of them. The table shows 50,000 or so clones, with nearly 95% occurring only once. Germline V gene lookup returns CDR1 MGHRA and CDR2 YSYEKL. Trimming took 1 base from V and 5 from J, leaving 9 bases between them. The CDR3 consists of 14 residues. This clonotype originated in a female donor with multiple sclerosis, enrolled in a pregnancy study. The J gene is TRBJ1-5, the V gene TRBV4-1; D ambiguous. The sample consisted of peripheral blood, taken in the third trimester of pregnancy. CDR3 in DNA: TGCGCCAGCAGCCAAGTTGCGGGCCATCAGCCCCAGCATTTT. This sequence encodes CASSQVAGHQPQHF.